The clone carrying this T cell receptor (beta chain) was seen only a few times. Its antigen is not identified. TCRdb processed the RT-PCR reads anew with MiXCR; each CDR3 protein has one entry. The table records more than 400,000 distinct CDR3 sequences, more than 7% of them present only once. The entry originates in a study of response to subunit inactivated influenza vaccine. Trimming removed 3 bases from V and 3 bases from J, with 15 bases in between. This CDR3 has 15 amino acids. General observations from the study: Each seasonal flu vaccination may recruit only limited new T cells, authors suggested.

The specimen was PBMCs from blood, collected roughly 24 months after vaccination. This rearrangement joins TRBV12-3 or TRBV12-4 to TRBJ2-7, with D tentatively TRBD1 (5 bases). The TCR was taken from a man aged 50 to 75 who received an inactivated influenza vaccine. The CDR3 region is CASSLSPKTVYEQYF. The CDR3, as DNA: TGTGCCAGCAGTTTGTCTCCGAAGACAGTCTACGAGCAGTACTTC.